Listed below are T cell receptor beta chains from one sample, sequenced in a study of T cell responses to AZD1222 COVID-19 vaccine. Profiled with immunoSEQ multiplex PCR; TCRdb holds only in-frame clones, not every one. Of about 180,000 clones in the sample, 70% to 90% are singletons; the top ten hold around 0.5%. This material consisted of peripheral blood, taken on day 0 of AZD1222 vaccination. These receptors were obtained from an adult in good health. CDR3s include the opening cysteine and the closing phenylalanine or tryptophan. Each record gives: clone size, J gene, D gene, V gene, CDR3 protein, CDR3 DNA. D genes are given only for firm matches. Size is omitted from some rows. Given values are once, few, many or a class for expanded clones.

few | TRBJ2-7 | NA | TRBV18 | CASSPQDYYEQYF | TGTGCCAGCTCACCCCAGGACTACTACGAGCAGTACTTC
NA | TRBJ2-1 | TRBD1 | TRBV20-1 | CSASPSPLDRMQFF | TGCAGTGCTAGTCCCAGCCCCCTGGACAGGATGCAGTTCTTC
NA | TRBJ2-3 | TRBD1 | TRBV28 | CASRVRGPTYTQYF | TGTGCCAGCAGGGTCAGGGGGCCCACTTATACGCAGTATTTT
few | TRBJ1-2 | NA | TRBV28 | CASYRRGGYTF | TGTGCCAGCTACCGAAGGGGGGGCTACACCTTC
NA | TRBJ2-5 | NA | TRBV11-3 | CASSSGDEQETQYF | TGTGCCAGCAGCTCTGGGGACGAACAAGAGACCCAGTACTTC
NA | TRBJ1-1 | NA | TRBV10-2 | CASSESPGNTEAFF | TGCGCCAGCAGTGAGTCGCCGGGGAACACTGAAGCTTTCTTT
NA | TRBJ1-2 | NA | TRBV9 | CASSPGGGDRAYGYTF | TGTGCCAGCAGCCCCGGGGGAGGAGATCGGGCCTATGGCTACACCTTC
NA | TRBJ1-1 | NA | TRBV30 | CAWSDRANTEAFF | TGTGCCTGGAGTGACAGGGCGAACACTGAAGCTTTCTTT
NA | TRBJ1-1 | NA | TRBV11-2 | CASSLRPDLEAFF | TGTGCCAGCAGCTTACGGCCAGACCTTGAAGCTTTCTTT
NA | TRBJ2-7 | TRBD2 | TRBV10-3 | CAISESTSGGASYEQYF | TGTGCCATCAGTGAGTCGACTAGCGGGGGGGCTTCCTACGAGCAGTACTTC
NA | TRBJ1-1 | NA | TRBV6-6 | CASSYVNTEAFF | TGTGCCAGCAGTTACGTGAACACTGAAGCTTTCTTT
NA | TRBJ1-2 | NA | TRBV7-9 | CASSPPELGIRDGYTF | TGTGCCAGCAGCCCCCCAGAATTAGGGATTAGGGATGGCTACACCTTC
NA | TRBJ1-5 | TRBD1 | TRBV4-2 | CASSQRAGGNNQPQHF | TGTGCCAGCAGCCAAAGGGCAGGGGGTAACAATCAGCCCCAGCATTTT
NA | TRBJ2-6 | TRBD1 | TRBV19 | CASSWVGQGSSSGANVLTF | TGTGCCAGTTCTTGGGTGGGACAGGGTTCTAGCTCTGGGGCCAACGTCCTGACTTTC
NA | TRBJ2-2 | NA | TRBV24-1 | CATIGGGTNTGELFF | TGTGCCACCATTGGAGGGGGCACGAACACCGGGGAGCTGTTTTTT
NA | TRBJ1-2 | TRBD1 | TRBV6-4 | CASSATGDAVRTF | TGTGCCAGCAGTGCGACAGGGGACGCCGTTAGAACCTTC
NA | TRBJ2-5 | NA | TRBV5-5 | CASSLVGTETQYF | TGTGCCAGCAGCTTGGTCGGGACGGAGACCCAGTACTTC
NA | TRBJ1-6 | NA | TRBV6-5 | CASRSGSPLHF | TGTGCCAGCAGATCGGGTTCACCCCTCCACTTT
NA | TRBJ1-3 | TRBD1 | TRBV7-9 | CASSWMRQGVSTGNTIYF | TGTGCCAGCAGCTGGATGAGACAGGGGGTTTCGACTGGAAACACCATATATTTT
NA | TRBJ1-1 | NA | TRBV6-5 | CASLRLGSYTEAFF | TGTGCCAGCCTTAGGTTGGGGTCATACACTGAAGCTTTCTTT
once | TRBJ1-3 | NA | TRBV30 | CAWSSSQRNTIYF | TGTGCCTGGAGCTCCAGCCAGCGAAACACCATATATTTT
NA | TRBJ1-3 | NA | TRBV29-1 | CSVEDTSFRAGGNTIYF | TGCAGCGTTGAAGATACCTCCTTCAGGGCTGGCGGAAACACCATATATTTT
NA | TRBJ2-7 | NA | TRBV28 | CASSLTGQGYEQYF | TGTGCCAGCAGCTTAACCGGGCAGGGCTACGAGCAGTACTTC
few | TRBJ2-2 | TRBD1 | TRBV11-3 | CASSPRQGTRTGELFF | TGTGCCAGCAGCCCAAGACAGGGGACTCGCACCGGGGAGCTGTTTTTT
few | TRBJ1-5 | NA | TRBV5-5 | CASSGGVAGNQPQHF | TGTGCCAGCAGCGGAGGGGTAGCGGGCAATCAGCCCCAGCATTTT
NA | TRBJ2-7 | NA | TRBV28 | CASSPGGGTREQYF | TGTGCCAGCAGCCCAGGGGGGGGAACGAGGGAGCAGTACTTC
NA | TRBJ2-5 | TRBD2 | TRBV28 | CASTIGGVQETQYF | TGTGCCAGCACCATTGGGGGGGTTCAAGAGACCCAGTACTTC
NA | TRBJ2-5 | TRBD2 | TRBV10-3 | CAISDGGALETQYF | TGTGCCATCAGTGACGGGGGGGCGTTGGAGACCCAGTACTTC
once | TRBJ2-1 | NA | TRBV19 | CASSIGRVWFF | TGTGCCAGTAGTATTGGTAGGGTATGGTTCTTC
NA | TRBJ2-7 | TRBD1 | TRBV6-5 | CASSYLDRSSYEQYF | TGTGCCAGCAGTTACTTGGACAGGAGCTCCTACGAGCAGTACTTC
NA | TRBJ2-1 | NA | TRBV6-4 | CASSVGVTSRDEQFF | TGTGCCAGCAGTGTAGGAGTGACAAGTAGGGATGAGCAGTTCTTC
NA | TRBJ1-3 | NA | TRBV7-9 | CASSHPRQDINGNTIYF | TGTGCCAGCAGCCACCCCAGACAGGATATCAATGGAAACACCATATATTTT
NA | TRBJ2-7 | NA | TRBV6-1 | CASSEREPSYEQYF | TGTGCCAGCAGTGAACGGGAGCCCTCCTACGAGCAGTACTTC
NA | TRBJ1-5 | NA | TRBV4-1 | CASSMGHEGRNQPQHF | TGCGCCAGCAGCATGGGCCACGAAGGGCGCAATCAGCCCCAGCATTTT
NA | TRBJ2-5 | NA | TRBV9 | CASSALDFPGETQYF | TGTGCCAGCAGCGCCCTAGACTTTCCTGGGGAGACCCAGTACTTC
once | TRBJ1-6 | NA | TRBV10-1 | CASGTGTGNSPLHF | TGCGCCAGCGGGACCGGGACGGGTAATTCACCCCTCCACTTT
NA | TRBJ2-2 | NA | TRBV4-3 | CASSQDSRGNTGELFF | TGCGCCAGCAGCCAAGATTCTAGGGGGAACACCGGGGAGCTGTTTTTT
once | TRBJ2-5 | NA | TRBV5-3 | CARSHKRTRQSLEIQYF | TGTGCCAGAAGCCACAAACGGACCCGACAGAGCCTAGAGATCCAGTACTTC
NA | TRBJ1-6 | TRBD1 | TRBV6-5 | CASTRTGNSPLHF | TGTGCCAGCACCCGGACAGGCAATTCACCCCTCCACTTT
NA | TRBJ2-7 | NA | TRBV29-1 | CSVEDGVHEQYF | TGCAGCGTTGAAGACGGAGTCCACGAGCAGTACTTC
NA | TRBJ2-1 | NA | TRBV4-3 | CASSQGVATNEQFF | TGCGCCAGCAGCCAAGGGGTGGCGACCAATGAGCAGTTCTTC
NA | TRBJ2-5 | NA | TRBV20-1 | CSASEGVRSETQYF | TGCAGTGCTAGTGAGGGCGTACGATCGGAGACCCAGTACTTC
few | TRBJ1-2 | TRBD1 | TRBV28 | CASSPEDRDGGYTF | TGTGCCAGCAGTCCAGAGGACAGGGACGGCGGCTACACCTTC
NA | TRBJ2-4 | NA | TRBV19 | CASSDAGRLAKNIQYF | TGTGCCAGTAGTGACGCAGGGCGTTTAGCCAAAAACATTCAGTACTTC
NA | TRBJ2-7 | TRBD2 | TRBV19 | CASSTRLAGTYEQYF | TGTGCCAGTAGTACCAGACTAGCGGGGACCTACGAGCAGTACTTC
NA | TRBJ1-5 | TRBD1 | TRBV11-2 | CASSGEQGGEAQHF | TGTGCCAGCAGTGGAGAACAGGGGGGTGAAGCCCAGCATTTT